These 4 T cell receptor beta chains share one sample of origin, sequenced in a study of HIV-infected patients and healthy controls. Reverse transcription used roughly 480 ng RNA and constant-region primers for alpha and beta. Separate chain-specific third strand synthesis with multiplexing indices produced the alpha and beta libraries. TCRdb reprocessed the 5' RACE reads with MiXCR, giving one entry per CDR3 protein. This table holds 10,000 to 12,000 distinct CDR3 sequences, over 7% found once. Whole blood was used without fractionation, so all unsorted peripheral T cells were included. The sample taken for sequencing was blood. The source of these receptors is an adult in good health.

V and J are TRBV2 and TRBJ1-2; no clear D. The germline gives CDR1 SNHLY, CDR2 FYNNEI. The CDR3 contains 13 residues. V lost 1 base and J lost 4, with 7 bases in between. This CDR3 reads CASSEGVFYGYTF. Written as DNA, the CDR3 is TGTGCCAGCAGTGAAGGCGTTTTCTATGGCTACACCTTC.

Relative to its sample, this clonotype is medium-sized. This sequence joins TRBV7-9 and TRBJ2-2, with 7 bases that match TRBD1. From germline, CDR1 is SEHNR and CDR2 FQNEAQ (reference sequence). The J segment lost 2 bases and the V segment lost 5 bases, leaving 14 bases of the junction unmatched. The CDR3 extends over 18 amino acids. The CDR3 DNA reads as TGTGCCAGCAGCCGATCGACCGGGACAGCGACTAACACCGGGGAGCTGTTTTTT. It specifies CASSRSTGTATNTGELFF.

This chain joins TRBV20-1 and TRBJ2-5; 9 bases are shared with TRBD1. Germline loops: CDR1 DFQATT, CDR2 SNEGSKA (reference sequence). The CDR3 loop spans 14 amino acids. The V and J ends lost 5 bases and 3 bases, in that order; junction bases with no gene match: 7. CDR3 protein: CSALAGTGKETQYF. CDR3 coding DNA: TGCAGTGCTTTAGCCGGGACAGGGAAAGAGACCCAGTACTTC.

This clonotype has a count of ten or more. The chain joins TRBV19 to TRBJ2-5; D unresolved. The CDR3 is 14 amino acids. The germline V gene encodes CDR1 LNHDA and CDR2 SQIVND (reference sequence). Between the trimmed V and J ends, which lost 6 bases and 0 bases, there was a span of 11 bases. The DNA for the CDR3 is TGTGCCAGTAGCTTCCTGACGGACCAAGAGACCCAGTACTTC. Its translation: CASSFLTDQETQYF.